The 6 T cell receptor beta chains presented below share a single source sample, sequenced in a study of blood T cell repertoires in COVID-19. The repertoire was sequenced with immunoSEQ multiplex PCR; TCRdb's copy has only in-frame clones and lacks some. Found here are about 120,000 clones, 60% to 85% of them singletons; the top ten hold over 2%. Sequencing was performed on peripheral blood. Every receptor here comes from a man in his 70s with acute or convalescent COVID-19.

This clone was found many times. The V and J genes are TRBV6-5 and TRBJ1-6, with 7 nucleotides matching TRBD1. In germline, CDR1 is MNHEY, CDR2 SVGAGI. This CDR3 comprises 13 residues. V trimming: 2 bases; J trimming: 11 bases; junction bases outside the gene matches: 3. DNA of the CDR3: TGTGCCAGCAGTTACGAGGGACAGACACCCCTCCACTTT. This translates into CASSYEGQTPLHF.

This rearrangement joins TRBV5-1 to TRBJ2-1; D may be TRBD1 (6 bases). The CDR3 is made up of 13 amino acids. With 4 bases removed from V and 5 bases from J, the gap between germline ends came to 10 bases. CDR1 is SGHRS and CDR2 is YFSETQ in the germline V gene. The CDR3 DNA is TGCGCCAGCAGCCCCCGGACAGACAATGAGCAGTTCTTC. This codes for CASSPRTDNEQFF. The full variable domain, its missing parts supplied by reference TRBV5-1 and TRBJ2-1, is KAGVTQTPRYLIKTRGQQVTLSCSPISGHRSVSWYQQTPGQGLQFLFEYFSETQRNKGNFPGRFSGRQFSNSRSEMNVSTLELGDSALYLCASSPRTDNEQFFGPGTRLTVL.

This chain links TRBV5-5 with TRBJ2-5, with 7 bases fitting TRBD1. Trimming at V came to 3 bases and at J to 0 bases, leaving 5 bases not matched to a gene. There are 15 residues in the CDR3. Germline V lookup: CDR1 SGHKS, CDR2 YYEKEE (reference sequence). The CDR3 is CASSSSGTDQETQYF. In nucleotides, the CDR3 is TGTGCCAGCAGCTCATCCGGGACAGACCAAGAGACCCAGTACTTC.

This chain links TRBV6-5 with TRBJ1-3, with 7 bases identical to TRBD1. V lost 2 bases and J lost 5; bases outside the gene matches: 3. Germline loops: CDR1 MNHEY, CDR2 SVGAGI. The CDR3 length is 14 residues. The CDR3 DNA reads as TGTGCCAGCAGTTACGGCAGGGGGAGAAACACCATATATTTT. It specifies CASSYGRGRNTIYF.

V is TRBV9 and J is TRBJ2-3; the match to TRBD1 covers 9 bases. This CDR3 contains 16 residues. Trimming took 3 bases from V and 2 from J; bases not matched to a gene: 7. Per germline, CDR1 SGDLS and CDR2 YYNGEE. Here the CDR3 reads CASSGGQGRDTDTQYF. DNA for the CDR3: TGTGCCAGCAGCGGGGGACAGGGTCGAGACACAGATACGCAGTATTTT.

CDR3 in DNA: TGTGCCAGTAGTCTAGGACAGGGCCCTTATAGCAATCAGCCCCAGCATTTT. It codes for CASSLGQGPYSNQPQHF. The chain recombines TRBV19 with TRBJ1-5; TRBD1 aligns across 8 bases. With V trimmed by 5 bases and J by 0 bases, 9 bases remained unmatched. The CDR3 loop spans 17 amino acids. Germline CDR1 is LNHDA and CDR2 is SQIVND (reference sequence).